Listed here are 19 T cell receptor beta chains from one sample, sequenced in a study of early T cells in non-severe SARS-CoV-2 infection. MiXCR was run by TCRdb on the 5' RACE reads, yielding one entry per CDR3 protein. The table includes about 26,000 distinct CDR3 sequences, about 5.1% detected once. Sequences were obtained from whole blood. The receptors here all came from an adult who was a healthcare worker with PCR-confirmed SARS-CoV-2 infection or an uninfected control (not recorded which).

This clonotype was observed at least ten times. This chain connects TRBV5-6 to TRBJ2-5; D remains unclear. Per germline, CDR1 SGHDT and CDR2 YYEEEE. V was trimmed by 1 base and J by 1 base, leaving 11 bases between them. This CDR3 has 15 residues. CDR3 bases: TGTGCCAGCAGCTTGTTTTCGGGTTCCCAAGAGACCCAGTACTTC. This translates into CASSLFSGSQETQYF.

This clonotype was observed many times. The rearrangement links TRBV7-2 to TRBJ2-2; no clear D gene. The length of the CDR3 is 13 residues. V lost 6 bases to trimming and J lost 4 bases, with 9 bases between them. Per the germline V gene, CDR1 is SGHTA and CDR2 is FQGNSA. Here the CDR3 DNA reads TGTGCCAGCAGAATGACAAGCACCGGGGAGCTGTTTTTT. It yields the protein CASRMTSTGELFF.

In this sample, this clonotype is medium-sized. The chain couples TRBV10-3 to TRBJ2-1, with D possibly TRBD2 on 6 matching bases. Trimming took off 4 bases at V and 0 bases at J, with 13 bases between the two ends. This CDR3 contains 16 residues. Germline CDR1 and CDR2: ENHRY and SYGVKD. The CDR3 here is CAISGGTGSSYNEQFF. CDR3 sequence (DNA): TGTGCCATCAGTGGCGGGACTGGAAGCTCCTACAATGAGCAGTTCTTC.

This clonotype was picked up a small number of times. The rearrangement links TRBV18 to TRBJ2-2; the D is unclear. Germline CDR1 and CDR2: KGHSH and LQKENI. V shed 5 bases and J shed 0 bases, with 10 bases lying between them. This CDR3 has 15 amino acids. In nucleotides, the CDR3 is TGTGCCAGCTCAGAGACATCAACGAACACCGGGGAGCTGTTTTTT. Translating it yields CASSETSTNTGELFF. Drawing the rest from reference TRBV18 and TRBJ2-2, the complete variable domain is NAGVMQNPRHLVRRRGQEARLRCSPMKGHSHVYWYRQLPEEGLKFMVYLQKENIIDESGMPKERFSAEFPKEGPSILRIQQVVRGDSAAYFCASSETSTNTGELFFGEGSRLTVL.

There are many counts of this clonotype. The genes are TRBV7-3 and TRBJ2-3; D uncertain. V was trimmed by 7 bases and J by 0 bases, leaving 8 bases between them. CDR3 length equals 13 residues. Germline-derived CDR1 and CDR2 are SGHTA and FQGTGA. For the CDR3, the DNA is TGTGCCAGCACGGACCGGAGCACAGATACGCAGTATTTT. Its protein product is CASTDRSTDTQYF.

In its sample, this clonotype was seen a few times. The CDR3 nucleotides read TGTGCCAGCACCCAGGACAGGGGGCAATCAGATACGCAGTATTTT. Protein: CASTQDRGQSDTQYF. The V call is TRBV2, the J call TRBJ2-3; 11 bases map to TRBD1. CDR3 length: 15 residues. V lost 7 bases to trimming and J lost 4 bases; unmatched junction nucleotides: 7. Germline V gene lookup returns CDR1 SNHLY and CDR2 FYNNEI.

This clonotype was observed a handful of times. The CDR3: CSASRAGDIQETQYF. CDR3 bases: TGCAGTGCTAGTAGGGCAGGGGATATCCAAGAGACCCAGTACTTC. The chain employs TRBV20-1 and TRBJ2-5; TRBD1 might be the D (6 bases). Germline CDR1 and CDR2: DFQATT and SNEGSKA (reference sequence). The CDR3 totals 15 residues. With 3 bases removed from V and 1 base from J, the gap between germline ends came to 15 bases.

This clonotype was counted at least ten times. The genes are TRBV11-1 and TRBJ2-1; TRBD1 agrees at 11 bases. This CDR3 comprises 15 residues. The ends lost 5 bases at V and 2 bases at J; junction bases unmatched: 2. Germline V gene lookup returns CDR1 SGHAT and CDR2 FQDESV (reference sequence). The CDR3 is CASSGQGAPYNEQFF. DNA of the CDR3: TGTGCCAGCAGCGGACAGGGGGCACCCTACAATGAGCAGTTCTTC.

This clonotype was seen at least ten times. The chain has TRBV5-1 and TRBJ1-2; no clear D gene. V lost 0 bases to trimming and J lost 0 bases, with 6 bases between them. The length of the CDR3 is 14 residues. The germline V gene has CDR1 SGHRS and CDR2 YFSETQ. Here the CDR3 reads CASSLEGSNYGYTF. CDR3 sequence (DNA): TGCGCCAGCAGCTTGGAAGGTTCTAACTATGGCTACACCTTC.

This clonotype was counted at least ten times. The rearrangement joins TRBV7-9 to TRBJ2-1, with D tentatively TRBD1 (6 bases). Trimming took off 4 bases at V and 8 bases at J, with 12 bases between the two ends. The length of the CDR3 is 13 residues. Per the germline V gene, CDR1 is SEHNR and CDR2 is FQNEAQ (reference sequence). The CDR3 region has the DNA TGTGCCAGCAGCTCCCGGGACAACTATGAGCAGTTCTTC. Translating it yields CASSSRDNYEQFF.

The chain combines TRBV30 with TRBJ2-1; D unresolved. Germline CDR1 reads GTSNPN; CDR2 reads SVGIG (reference sequence). V lost 3 bases and J 7 bases, leaving 10 bases between the germline ends. There are 12 residues in the CDR3. The CDR3 spells CAWRRPPNEQFF. Here the CDR3 DNA reads TGTGCCTGGAGACGGCCCCCGAATGAGCAGTTCTTC.

This clonotype was counted ten times or more. The chain is built from TRBV18 and TRBJ2-5; no clear D gene. The V end was cut by 3 bases, the J end by 5 bases, with 22 bases between. CDR1 and CDR2 (germline): KGHSH, LQKENI. The CDR3 extends over 17 amino acids. The CDR3 DNA reads as TGTGCCAGCTCACCTGTGCGCCGGTGGGGTCTGAGCGAGACCCAGTACTTC. Translating it yields CASSPVRRWGLSETQYF.

This clonotype was observed at least ten times. The chain couples TRBV30 to TRBJ1-1; perhaps TRBD1 as D (6 bases). The CDR3 consists of 11 residues. V shed 1 base and J shed 7 bases, with 7 bases lying between them. Germline CDR1 is GTSNPN and CDR2 is SVGIG (reference sequence). The CDR3 bases are TGTGCCTGGAGTGAGGGGGATGAAGCTTTCTTT. The encoded protein is CAWSEGDEAFF. The full variable domain, with the rest looked up from reference TRBV30 and TRBJ1-1, is SQTIHQWPATLVQPVGSPLSLECTVEGTSNPNLYWYRQAAGRGLQLLFYSVGIGQISSEVPQNLSASRPQDRQFILSSKKLLLSDSGFYLCAWSEGDEAFFGQGTRLTVV.

The chain carries TRBV5-6 and TRBJ2-5, with TRBD2 identical over 10 bases. The CDR3 spans 16 residues. V lost 2 bases and J lost 4; bases outside the gene matches: 8. Germline V gene lookup returns CDR1 SGHDT and CDR2 YYEEEE. The CDR3 nucleotides are TGTGCCAGCAGCTTCGGGACTAGCGTTAACGGAGAGACCCAGTACTTC. This translates into CASSFGTSVNGETQYF.

The gene calls are TRBV2 and TRBJ2-5; no definite D call. Germline-derived CDR1 and CDR2 are SNHLY and FYNNEI. The V gene lost 5 bases and the J gene lost 2 bases, with 9 bases spanning the gap. The CDR3 runs 13 residues. CDR3 sequence (DNA): TGTGCCAGCAGTAGACTGGCTCAAGAGACCCAGTACTTC. Encoded protein: CASSRLAQETQYF.

This clonotype has at least ten counts. The V call is TRBV27, the J call TRBJ1-1; D is unclear. V shed 4 bases and J shed 1 base, with 7 bases lying between them. The CDR3 has 13 amino acids. In germline, CDR1 is MNHEY, CDR2 SMNVEV (reference sequence). The CDR3 spells CASSWTGNTEAFF. The CDR3 nucleotides are TGTGCCAGCAGTTGGACCGGGAACACTGAAGCTTTCTTT.

This clonotype occurred many times. The chain joins TRBV10-1 to TRBJ1-1; D call uncertain. V lost 0 bases and J 1 base, leaving 9 bases between the germline ends. Germline lookup yields CDR1 WNHNN and CDR2 SYGVQD (reference sequence). This CDR3 region has 15 residues. CDR3 in amino acids: CASSESAMGNTEAFF. For the CDR3, the DNA is TGCGCCAGCAGTGAGTCCGCAATGGGGAACACTGAAGCTTTCTTT.

This clonotype was seen repeatedly, ten times or more. J is TRBJ2-4 and V is TRBV12-3 or TRBV12-4, with D uncertain. This CDR3 region has 16 residues. V gave up 2 bases and J gave up 0 bases, with 11 bases separating them. The CDR3 loop is CASSLLQSLAKNIQYF. The DNA of the CDR3 is TGTGCCAGCAGTTTACTCCAAAGTCTAGCCAAAAACATTCAGTACTTC.

This clonotype was detected many times. The chain joins TRBV27 to TRBJ2-3; D is undetermined. V was shortened by 2 bases and J by 0 bases, with 6 bases between the two germline ends. Germline loops: CDR1 MNHEY, CDR2 SMNVEV (reference sequence). The CDR3 is 14 amino acids. The CDR3 coding sequence is TGTGCCAGCAGTTTAAGGCGTAGCACAGATACGCAGTATTTT. Translated, it gives CASSLRRSTDTQYF.